Listed here are 27 T cell receptor beta chains from one sample, sequenced in a study of cytomegalovirus exposure and HLA in healthy donors. It was with 60 Vbeta and 13 Jbeta primers that the PCR ran. The table came from immunoSEQ multiplex PCR; TCRdb's copy has only in-frame clones and leaves some out. This sample has 75,000 to 100,000 clones; less than 8% occur once, and the top ten carry about 2.5%. Material for sequencing was PBMCs. The receptors were gathered from a man in his forties or fifties in good health and CMV-seronegative.

Only a few counts were recorded for this clone. The genes are TRBV11-2 and TRBJ1-1; D perhaps matches TRBD1 (6 bases). The germline CDR1 and CDR2 sequences are SGHAT and FQNNGV. This CDR3 is built from 12 residues. The V gene lost 0 bases and the J gene lost 8 bases, with 7 bases spanning the gap. The DNA for the CDR3 is TGTGCCAGCAGCTTAGACAGGGGAGAAGCTTTCTTT. It translates to CASSLDRGEAFF.

The sample holds a few counts of this clone. V is TRBV5-1 and J is TRBJ2-5, with D perhaps TRBD1 (5 bases). Germline-derived CDR1 and CDR2 are SGHRS and YFSETQ. V dropped 4 bases and J dropped 2 bases, with 9 bases sitting between them. This CDR3 is built from 13 residues. The CDR3 coding sequence is TGCGCCAGCAGCCTCAGGGAACAAGAGACCCAGTACTTC. This encodes CASSLREQETQYF.

This chain uses TRBV5-6 with TRBJ2-7, with 11 bases lining up with TRBD1. The V and J ends lost 5 bases and 5 bases, in that order; junction bases with no gene match: 9. The CDR3 covers 15 residues. Germline V gene sequence: CDR1 SGHDT, CDR2 YYEEEE. Here the CDR3 DNA reads TGTGCCAGCAGACTCGGACAGGGGGCGACCCACGAGCAGTACTTC. It encodes CASRLGQGATHEQYF.

This clone was seen only a few times. V gene TRBV27 combines with J gene TRBJ2-3, with TRBD1 as a possible D gene (6 bases). This CDR3 has 14 amino acids. The ends were cut back, 6 bases at V and 2 bases at J, with 12 bases in the middle. CDR1 is MNHEY and CDR2 is SMNVEV in the germline V gene (reference sequence). This CDR3 reads CASRIRGITDTQYF. CDR3 bases: TGTGCCAGCAGGATCAGGGGAATCACAGATACGCAGTATTTT.

The sample holds a few counts of this clone. The J gene is TRBJ1-5, the V gene TRBV21-1; the table assigns TRBD1, which was not confirmed against the DNA. TRBV21-1 is classified as a pseudogene. CDR3 size: 15 residues. DNA of the CDR3: TGTGCCAGCAGCAAAGGGGACAGCTACTTTCGGCCCCAGCATTTT. Translated: CASSKGDSYFRPQHF.

The chain carries TRBV7-6 and TRBJ2-5; TRBD1 matches at 8 bases. Germline V gene sequence: CDR1 SGHVS, CDR2 FNYEAQ. Trimming removed 6 bases from V and 2 bases from J; junction bases left unmatched: 8. CDR3 length: 15 residues. CDR3 in DNA: TGTGCCAGCAGACCTACAGGGGGGATACAAGAGACCCAGTACTTC. It translates to CASRPTGGIQETQYF. The whole variable domain, filled in from reference TRBV7-6 and TRBJ2-5, reads GAGVSQSPRYKVTKRGQDVALRCDPISGHVSLYWYRQALGQGPEFLTYFNYEAQQDKSGLPNDRFSAERPEGSISTLTIQRTEQRDSAMYRCASRPTGGIQETQYFGPGTRLLVL.

V usage is TRBV28 and J usage is TRBJ2-3; 9 positions agree with TRBD2. The V gene end was trimmed by 8 bases and the J gene end by 2 bases; junction bases not matched to a gene: 5. Germline V gene data show CDR1 as MDHEN and CDR2 as SYDVKM. The CDR3 has 14 residues. CDR3 DNA: TGTGCCAGCGCAGCGGGGGGAAACACAGATACGCAGTATTTT. Protein: CASAAGGNTDTQYF.

In this sample, this clone turned up a few times. The chain combines TRBV5-1 with TRBJ2-3; tentative D call: TRBD2 (6 bases). Germline V gene sequence: CDR1 SGHRS, CDR2 YFSETQ. The CDR3 is 13 amino acids. V was pared by 4 bases and J by 6 bases, with 12 bases between. The CDR3 DNA reads as TGCGCCAGCAGCGGGGGACTCGGGGATACGCAGTATTTT. Translation gives CASSGGLGDTQYF.

The table lists this clone with a few counts. The rearrangement joins TRBV6-1 to TRBJ2-1, with 7 nucleotides matching TRBD2. Germline assignment: CDR1 MNHNS and CDR2 SASEGT. V dropped 3 bases and J dropped 10; count of bases not matched to a gene: 12. The CDR3 has 15 amino acids. The CDR3 here is CASSDPGLSLPEQFF. CDR3 coding DNA: TGTGCCAGCAGTGACCCGGGACTATCCCTTCCCGAGCAGTTCTTC.

In this sample, this clone turned up a few times. V gene TRBV13 combines with J gene TRBJ2-1; maybe TRBD1 (6 bases). Trimming pared 7 bases from V and 0 bases from J, leaving 13 bases between. This CDR3 spans 15 amino acids. Germline V gene data show CDR1 as PRHDT and CDR2 as FYEKMQ (reference sequence). Written as DNA, the CDR3 is TGTGCCAGCACCCCCAGAGGGGGCTCCTACAATGAGCAGTTCTTC. Its protein is CASTPRGGSYNEQFF.

The J gene is TRBJ2-1, the V gene TRBV2; 9 bases are shared with TRBD1. The CDR3 has 14 amino acids. V lost 7 bases, J lost 6 bases, and 7 bases stayed unmatched. Germline V CDR1 and CDR2: SNHLY, FYNNEI. In DNA, the CDR3 is TGTGCCAGCACAGGACAGGGGCTCGGCAATGAGCAGTTCTTC. As protein: CASTGQGLGNEQFF.

The CDR3 DNA follows: TGCAGCGTTGAAGCCAGCGGGTCCTACAATGAGCAGTTCTTC. Its protein is CSVEASGSYNEQFF. The chain has TRBV29-1 and TRBJ2-1, with a tentative D call TRBD2 (6 bases). V dropped 1 base and J dropped 1 base, with 8 bases sitting between them. Germline assignment: CDR1 SQVTM and CDR2 ANQGSEA. CDR3 length: 14 amino acids.

This clone came up a few times. The chain combines TRBV4-1 with TRBJ1-2, with 10 nucleotides matching TRBD1. From germline, CDR1 is MGHRA and CDR2 YSYEKL. The CDR3 has 15 amino acids. The junction had 11 bases not matched to a gene; V was cut back by 7 bases and J by 6 bases. CDR3 bases: TGCGCCAGCAAACAAGTCGGACAGGGGGATAATGGCTACACCTTC. Translation gives CASKQVGQGDNGYTF.

This clone was seen only a few times. The chain recombines TRBV7-8 with TRBJ2-7; D may be TRBD2 (5 bases). CDR1 is SGHVS and CDR2 is FQNEAQ in the germline V gene. This CDR3 has 14 amino acids. With 0 bases removed from V and 5 bases from J, the gap between germline ends came to 11 bases. CDR3: CASSLAPGSDEQYF. For the CDR3, the DNA is TGTGCCAGCAGCTTAGCACCGGGGAGCGACGAGCAGTACTTC.

A few counts support this clone. This sequence joins TRBV9 and TRBJ2-1; TRBD2 matches 11 bases. J lost 5 bases, V lost 4 bases, and 11 bases had no gene match. The CDR3 length is 17 residues. Germline lookup yields CDR1 SGDLS and CDR2 YYNGEE. For the CDR3, the DNA is TGTGCCAGCAGCCTTCTCGTTAGCGGGGGGGCCCACAATGAGCAGTTCTTC. Translation: CASSLLVSGGAHNEQFF.

The V call is TRBV2, the J call TRBJ1-2; D remains ambiguous. Germline V gene data show CDR1 as SNHLY and CDR2 as FYNNEI. Trimming cost V 4 bases and J 8 bases, with 11 bases left between them. CDR3 length: 12 residues. CDR3 sequence reads: CASSGEFDGYTF. CDR3 coding DNA: TGTGCCAGCAGTGGGGAGTTTGACGGCTACACCTTC.

V usage is TRBV19 and J usage is TRBJ2-3; 11 bases match TRBD2. Germline assignment: CDR1 LNHDA and CDR2 SQIVND (reference sequence). V gave up 3 bases and J gave up 4 bases; unmatched junction bases: 3. The CDR3 covers 15 residues. CDR3 protein: CASSIQTSGADTQYF. CDR3 in DNA: TGTGCCAGTAGTATCCAGACTAGCGGGGCAGATACGCAGTATTTT.

This clone came up a few times. The CDR3 bases are TGTGCCAGTAGTCGGACACGTTCCTACAATGAGCAGTTCTTC. The encoded protein is CASSRTRSYNEQFF. This chain connects TRBV19 to TRBJ2-1; perhaps TRBD1 as D (5 bases). Trimming removed 5 bases from V and 1 base from J, with 9 bases in between. Germline V CDR1 and CDR2: LNHDA, SQIVND (reference sequence). The CDR3 is 14 residues long.

J is TRBJ2-5 and V is TRBV11-2; 7 bases are shared with TRBD1. J was trimmed by 2 bases and V by 3 bases; bases with no gene match: 0. Germline lookup yields CDR1 SGHAT and CDR2 FQNNGV. This CDR3 is 13 amino acids long. The DNA for the CDR3 is TGTGCCAGCAGCTTCAGGGGGCAAGAGACCCAGTACTTC. Translated: CASSFRGQETQYF. Full variable domain (remainder filled in from reference TRBV11-2 and TRBJ2-5): EAGVAQSPRYKIIEKRQSVAFWCNPISGHATLYWYQQILGQGPKLLIQFQNNGVVDDSQLPKDRFSAERLKGVDSTLKIQPAKLEDSAVYLCASSFRGQETQYFGPGTRLLVL.

In this sample, this clone turned up a few times. This chain joins TRBV30 and TRBJ1-1; D gene unclear. Germline CDR1 reads GTSNPN; CDR2 reads SVGIG (reference sequence). The ends were cut back, 1 base at V and 5 bases at J, with 8 bases in the middle. This CDR3 is 12 amino acids long. CDR3 residues: CAWSGGRTEAFF. The CDR3 nucleotides are TGTGCCTGGAGTGGCGGGAGGACTGAAGCTTTCTTT.

V and J are TRBV5-1 and TRBJ1-2; TRBD1 might be the D (5 bases). Trimming shortened V by 3 bases and J by 4 bases, and 13 bases separated the two germline ends. CDR3 length: 14 amino acids. CDR1 is SGHRS, CDR2 YFSETQ, per germline. CDR3 region: CASSSWGGGYGYTF. As DNA, the CDR3 is TGCGCCAGCAGCTCATGGGGGGGTGGCTATGGCTACACCTTC. The entire variable domain, with the rest obtained from reference TRBV5-1 and TRBJ1-2, is as follows: KAGVTQTPRYLIKTRGQQVTLSCSPISGHRSVSWYQQTPGQGLQFLFEYFSETQRNKGNFPGRFSGRQFSNSRSEMNVSTLELGDSALYLCASSSWGGGYGYTFGSGTRLTVV.

This clone was counted between two and nine times. The chain uses TRBV7-9 and TRBJ2-3, with 8 bases lining up with TRBD2. The CDR3 consists of 16 residues. V dropped 3 bases and J dropped 4; count of bases not matched to a gene: 9. Germline V gene data show CDR1 as SEHNR and CDR2 as FQNEAQ (reference sequence). The CDR3, as DNA: TGTGCCAGCAGCTTTCTATCGGCGGGAGGCTCAGATACGCAGTATTTT. Protein product: CASSFLSAGGSDTQYF.

This clone has just a few counts. This chain's CDR3 is CASRLQQGRYEKLFF. In nucleotides, the CDR3 is TGTGCCAGCAGATTACAACAGGGGCGATATGAAAAACTGTTTTTT. This chain links TRBV28 with TRBJ1-4; TRBD1 matches at 7 bases. The CDR3 totals 15 residues. V lost 6 bases, J lost 6 bases, and 10 bases stayed unmatched. CDR1 and CDR2 (germline): MDHEN, SYDVKM. The complete variable domain, with remaining parts taken from reference TRBV28 and TRBJ1-4, reads DVKVTQSSRYLVKRTGEKVFLECVQDMDHENMFWYRQDPGLGLRLIYFSYDVKMKEKGDIPEGYSVSREKKERFSLILESASTNQTSMYLCASRLQQGRYEKLFFGSGTQLSVL.

This chain uses TRBV4-1 with TRBJ1-5; no reliable D call. V was shortened by 1 base and J by 1 base, with 14 bases between the two germline ends. This CDR3 has 17 amino acids. Germline CDR1 reads MGHRA; CDR2 reads YSYEKL. Written as DNA, the CDR3 is TGCGCCAGCAGCCAAGTTATAGGGAGAGGAAGCAATCAGCCCCAGCATTTT. Its protein product is CASSQVIGRGSNQPQHF.

The rearrangement uses TRBV5-4 and TRBJ2-7, with TRBD1 as a possible D gene (6 bases). The germline gives CDR1 SGHNT, CDR2 YYREEE (reference sequence). The CDR3 totals 16 residues. V lost 0 bases and J lost 2, with 15 bases in between. In DNA, the CDR3 is TGTGCCAGCAGCTTGGGAACAGGGCCTATAACCTACGAGCAGTACTTC. As protein: CASSLGTGPITYEQYF.

The V call is TRBV5-4, the J call TRBJ2-3; 7 positions agree with TRBD2. The CDR3 is 15 amino acids. Per germline, CDR1 SGHNT and CDR2 YYREEE (reference sequence). The ends lost 0 bases at V and 4 bases at J; junction bases unmatched: 5. The CDR3 DNA sequence: TGTGCCAGCAGCTTGGAGACTAGCTGGGCAGATACGCAGTATTTT. Residues: CASSLETSWADTQYF. The full variable domain, in which reference TRBV5-4 and TRBJ2-3 provide the parts outside the CDR3, is ETGVTQSPTHLIKTRGQQVTLRCSSQSGHNTVSWYQQALGQGPQFIFQYYREEENGRGNFPPRFSGLQFPNYSSELNVNALELDDSALYLCASSLETSWADTQYFGPGTRLTVL.

This clone was detected only a few times. This chain uses TRBV9 with TRBJ2-3; D gene unclear. Trimming removed 2 bases at V and 4 bases at J, with 5 bases between. The germline CDR1 and CDR2 sequences are SGDLS and YYNGEE. The CDR3 runs 12 residues. CDR3 bases: TGTGCCAGCAGCGTTTCGGCAGATACGCAGTATTTT. It translates to CASSVSADTQYF.